The 28 T cell receptor beta chains below all came from one sample that was sequenced in a study of human T cells and chemical hapten exposure. TCRdb called the RACE reads again in MiXCR, with one record for every CDR3 protein. Seen here are fewer than 95,000 distinct CDR3 sequences, 9.5% to 11% observed once, and the top ten hold 2.2%. Time point here: patch test 2, 6 weeks after DPC sensitization. The treatment denotes: therapeutic diphenylcyclopropenone sensitization with weekly scalp DPC. The sample in question was whole blood, obtained in connection with sensitization to the hapten diphenylcyclopropenone (DPC). The receptor set was obtained from a man aged 40-49 years with alopecia areata. Some clones in this sample may be carry-over from other donors' samples.

In DNA form, the CDR3 reads TGTGCCAGCAGCCCGAGGACTAGCGGACAAGAGACCCAGTACTTC. It codes for CASSPRTSGQETQYF. The V and J genes are TRBV6-6 and TRBJ2-5, with 10 positions matching TRBD2. The CDR3 spans 15 residues. Germline V gives CDR1 MNHNY, CDR2 SVGAGI (reference sequence). The ends lost 6 bases at V and 2 bases at J; junction bases unmatched: 6.

The chain couples TRBV6-2 or TRBV6-3 to TRBJ2-3; 15 positions agree with TRBD2. The junction had 23 bases not matched to a gene; V was cut back by 5 bases and J by 5 bases. The CDR3 sequence is 22 residues long. Germline V gene lookup returns CDR1 MNHEY and CDR2 SVGEGT. CDR3 nucleotides: TGTGCCAGCAGTAACCGGGACAAAGGACGGACTAGCGGGAGGGCCGTGATAGATACGCAGTATTTT. Translation: CASSNRDKGRTSGRAVIDTQYF.

This clonotype was counted at least ten times. V usage is TRBV20-1 and J usage is TRBJ2-1; D is ambiguous. Trimming pared 1 base from V and 6 bases from J, leaving 7 bases between. Germline lookup yields CDR1 DFQATT and CDR2 SNEGSKA (reference sequence). The CDR3 runs 12 residues. The CDR3 sequence: CSARGNSNEQFF. The CDR3 DNA is TGCAGTGCTAGAGGGAATAGCAATGAGCAGTTCTTC.

This clonotype was counted a few times. V is TRBV11-2 and J is TRBJ2-3; D perhaps matches TRBD2 (7 bases). Germline CDR1 is SGHAT and CDR2 is FQNNGV. V dropped 2 bases and J dropped 4 bases, with 13 bases sitting between them. This CDR3 has 15 residues. CDR3 DNA: TGTGCCAGCAGCTTAAGGCGAGGGGGGGCAGATACGCAGTATTTT. It codes for CASSLRRGGADTQYF.

The chain recombines TRBV20-1 with TRBJ2-3, with D perhaps being TRBD1 or TRBD2 (5 bases each). CDR1 is DFQATT, CDR2 SNEGSKA, per germline (reference sequence). The CDR3 contains 17 residues. V lost 8 bases and J 2 bases, leaving 26 bases between the germline ends. The CDR3 region has the DNA TGCAGTTTGGCTCAAATAGGGGCGGCGGGCTCCACAGATACGCAGTATTTT. Its translation is CSLAQIGAAGSTDTQYF.

This clonotype was seen a few times. The chain joins TRBV19 to TRBJ2-1, with a tentative D call TRBD2 (7 bases). Germline V CDR1 and CDR2: LNHDA, SQIVND (reference sequence). The germline V and J ends were trimmed by 0 bases and 0 bases, with 21 bases remaining between them. This CDR3 region has 20 residues. The CDR3 here is CASSIDPARGRGGSYNEQFF. CDR3 nucleotides: TGTGCCAGTAGTATAGATCCGGCTCGCGGGAGAGGGGGCTCCTACAATGAGCAGTTCTTC.

V is TRBV4-3 and J is TRBJ2-3, with a weak D call TRBD2 (6 bases). The CDR3 sequence is 14 residues long. Trimming left V 8 bases short and J 0 bases short, with 12 bases between. Germline loops: CDR1 LGHNA, CDR2 YSLEER. The CDR3 region is CASRRGDSTDTQYF. CDR3 coding DNA: TGCGCCAGCCGGAGGGGAGATAGCACAGATACGCAGTATTTT.

This clonotype showed up many times. CDR3 nucleotide sequence: TGTGCCAGCAGCTCCCGGGACTCAAACACCATATATTTT. Amino acid sequence: CASSSRDSNTIYF. The chain uses TRBV7-6 and TRBJ1-3, with a tentative D call TRBD1 (5 bases). Trimming cost V 4 bases and J 6 bases, with 10 bases left between them. In germline, CDR1 is SGHVS, CDR2 FNYEAQ. This CDR3 comprises 13 residues. The complete variable domain, with remaining parts taken from reference TRBV7-6 and TRBJ1-3, reads GAGVSQSPRYKVTKRGQDVALRCDPISGHVSLYWYRQALGQGPEFLTYFNYEAQQDKSGLPNDRFSAERPEGSISTLTIQRTEQRDSAMYRCASSSRDSNTIYFGEGSWLTVV.

The CDR3 loop reads CARSFEGTASSGANVLTF. DNA of the CDR3: TGTGCCAGAAGCTTCGAAGGGACGGCGAGCTCTGGGGCCAACGTCCTGACTTTC. This chain links TRBV5-3 with TRBJ2-6; D is possibly TRBD1 or TRBD2 (5 bases each). Being an ORF, TRBV5-3 has a function that is uncertain. This CDR3 comprises 18 residues. The V gene lost 2 bases and the J gene lost 0 bases, with 15 bases spanning the gap.

This clonotype was seen at least ten times. The chain carries TRBV20-1 and TRBJ2-7, with D possibly being TRBD1 (6 bases). The V end was cut by 6 bases, the J end by 0 bases, with 12 bases between. The CDR3 is made up of 13 amino acids. The germline V gene encodes CDR1 DFQATT and CDR2 SNEGSKA (reference sequence). CDR3 nucleotide sequence: TGCAGTGCCAGGGACACAAGCTCCTACGAGCAGTACTTC. It codes for CSARDTSSYEQYF.

The chain is built from TRBV3-1 and TRBJ2-3, with 11 bases fitting TRBD2. The CDR3 is made up of 18 amino acids. Unmatched junction bases numbered 12, after V lost 3 bases and J lost 4 bases. Germline loops: CDR1 LGHDT, CDR2 YNNKEL (reference sequence). Here the CDR3 DNA reads TGTGCCAGCAGCCACCCGGGGACTAGCGGAGCAAGGGCAGATACGCAGTATTTT. Translating gives CASSHPGTSGARADTQYF.

CDR3 protein: CSVVAGHNEQFF. The CDR3 DNA sequence: TGCAGCGTTGTTGCGGGGCACAATGAGCAGTTCTTC. The J gene is TRBJ2-1, the V gene TRBV29-1, with a tentative D call TRBD2 (6 bases). The CDR3 length is 12 residues. Trimming took off 4 bases at V and 5 bases at J, with 9 bases between the two ends. The germline gives CDR1 SQVTM, CDR2 ANQGSEA.

In the case of this clonotype: At one boundary the junction diverges from the germline segment, which might be a read error. The rearrangement joins TRBV5-1 to TRBJ2-3, with 7 positions matching TRBD1. CDR1 is SGHRS and CDR2 is YFSETQ in the germline V gene. This CDR3 spans 11 amino acids. This chain's CDR3 is CASSIRDSLFF. The DNA for the CDR3 is TGCGCCAGCAGCATCCGGGACAGCTTGTTTTTT.

This clonotype has more than one count but fewer than ten. This rearrangement joins TRBV5-1 to TRBJ2-3; 8 nucleotides match TRBD1. The CDR3 runs 15 residues. Germline V lookup: CDR1 SGHRS, CDR2 YFSETQ. The V and J ends lost 2 bases and 6 bases, in that order; junction bases with no gene match: 8. In DNA, the CDR3 is TGCGCCAGCAGCTTATCCGGGACAGGACCCGATACGCAGTATTTT. Translated, it gives CASSLSGTGPDTQYF.

This rearrangement joins TRBV6-1 to TRBJ1-1; D remains unclear. Between the trimmed V and J ends, which lost 2 bases and 1 base, there was a span of 8 bases. Germline CDR1 reads MNHNS; CDR2 reads SASEGT. This CDR3 contains 14 residues. The CDR3 region has the DNA TGTGCCAGCAGTGAAACGACTGGGAACACTGAAGCTTTCTTT. It translates to CASSETTGNTEAFF.

The V gene is TRBV7-2, the J gene TRBJ2-2; the D gene is possibly TRBD2 (7 bases). Trimming left V 5 bases short and J 4 bases short, with 20 bases between. Germline assignment: CDR1 SGHTA and CDR2 FQGNSA. CDR3 length: 17 residues. The CDR3 bases are TGTGCCAGCAGCCGGGAGGCAGGGGCGCAAATCACCGGGGAGCTGTTTTTT. Amino acids: CASSREAGAQITGELFF.

The chain combines TRBV20-1 with TRBJ2-1; the match to TRBD2 covers 7 bases. Losses at the gene ends were 4 bases for V and 14 bases for J; bases not matched to a gene: 5. Per the germline V gene, CDR1 is DFQATT and CDR2 is SNEGSKA (reference sequence). The CDR3 runs to 10 residues. CDR3: CSAMAGEEFF. The DNA of the CDR3 is TGCAGTGCTATGGCGGGAGAGGAGTTCTTC.

This clonotype appeared many times. CDR3 region: CASSFTGGYQPQHF. The CDR3 DNA reads TGTGCCAGCAGTTTTACAGGGGGTTATCAGCCCCAGCATTTT. The chain is built from TRBV27 and TRBJ1-5; 8 nucleotides line up with TRBD1. The V and J ends lost 3 bases and 5 bases, in that order; junction bases with no gene match: 3. Per germline, CDR1 MNHEY and CDR2 SMNVEV (reference sequence). The CDR3 is made up of 14 amino acids.

The chain has TRBV7-9 and TRBJ2-3, with D perhaps matching TRBD2 (5 bases). CDR3 size: 15 residues. The V end lost 0 bases, the J end lost 3 bases, and 10 bases lay between the germline ends. Germline loops: CDR1 SEHNR, CDR2 FQNEAQ (reference sequence). CDR3 sequence (DNA): TGTGCCAGCAGCTTAGCGGGAGTTCGTACAGATACGCAGTATTTT. Encoded protein: CASSLAGVRTDTQYF.

The CDR3 is CASSLWAQGMNTEAFF. The CDR3 nucleotides read TGCGCCAGCAGCTTGTGGGCACAGGGGATGAACACTGAAGCTTTCTTT. V and J are TRBV5-1 and TRBJ1-1, with TRBD1 matching 7 bases. From germline, CDR1 is SGHRS and CDR2 YFSETQ. The V gene end was trimmed by 1 base and the J gene end by 0 bases; junction bases not matched to a gene: 6. The CDR3 is 16 residues long. Combining the CDR3 with reference TRBV5-1 and TRBJ1-1 gives the whole variable domain KAGVTQTPRYLIKTRGQQVTLSCSPISGHRSVSWYQQTPGQGLQFLFEYFSETQRNKGNFPGRFSGRQFSNSRSEMNVSTLELGDSALYLCASSLWAQGMNTEAFFGQGTRLTVV.

This clonotype showed up many times. The J gene is TRBJ1-2, the V gene TRBV4-3, with D tentatively TRBD1 (5 bases). Trimming left V 0 bases short and J 4 bases short, with 12 bases between. The CDR3 length is 15 residues. Germline V gene sequence: CDR1 LGHNA, CDR2 YSLEER. The CDR3 loop is CASSQEVQGVYGYTF. In nucleotides, the CDR3 is TGCGCCAGCAGCCAAGAGGTCCAGGGCGTCTATGGCTACACCTTC.

Only a few counts were recorded for this clonotype. The chain carries TRBV27 and TRBJ1-1; no clear D gene. Looked up from germline, CDR1 is MNHEY and CDR2 is SMNVEV (reference sequence). V lost 5 bases to trimming and J lost 5 bases, with 15 bases between them. The CDR3 has 14 residues. CDR3 coding DNA: TGTGCCAGCAGTCCCCTTCTGGAGGCGACTGAAGCTTTCTTT. Protein sequence: CASSPLLEATEAFF.

The chain joins TRBV29-1 to TRBJ2-2; the D is unclear. CDR3 length equals 14 residues. Trimming took 3 bases from V and 0 from J, leaving 8 bases between them. The germline V gene has CDR1 SQVTM and CDR2 ANQGSEA. The CDR3 nucleotides are TGCAGCGTTGATGGGCAGGCGAACACCGGGGAGCTGTTTTTT. This translates into CSVDGQANTGELFF.

The chain joins TRBV24-1 to TRBJ2-3; the D is unclear. Germline loops: CDR1 KGHDR, CDR2 SFDVKD. The CDR3 is made up of 13 amino acids. The V end lost 5 bases, the J end lost 4 bases, and 9 bases lay between the germline ends. The CDR3 DNA reads as TGTGCCACCAGTGCGCGGTCCCCAGATACGCAGTATTTT. Translated: CATSARSPDTQYF.

This clonotype was counted many times. The chain has TRBV6-6 and TRBJ1-5; no firm D call. Between the trimmed V and J ends, which lost 0 bases and 2 bases, there was a span of 11 bases. Germline lookup yields CDR1 MNHNY and CDR2 SVGAGI (reference sequence). CDR3 length: 16 amino acids. In nucleotides, the CDR3 is TGTGCCAGCAGTTACTCGAGAGGGAGCGGCAATCAGCCCCAGCATTTT. Residues: CASSYSRGSGNQPQHF.

The chain uses TRBV7-2 and TRBJ2-3, with TRBD2 identical over 9 bases. The germline gives CDR1 SGHTA, CDR2 FQGNSA. V gave up 3 bases and J gave up 1 base; unmatched junction bases: 5. The CDR3 length is 16 residues. In DNA form, the CDR3 reads TGTGCCAGCAGCTTCAAAGCGGGAGGAGGCACAGATACGCAGTATTTT. Protein sequence: CASSFKAGGGTDTQYF. The full variable domain, with the rest looked up from reference TRBV7-2 and TRBJ2-3, is GAGVSQSPSNKVTEKGKDVELRCDPISGHTALYWYRQSLGQGLEFLIYFQGNSAPDKSGLPSDRFSAERTGGSVSTLTIQRTQQEDSAVYLCASSFKAGGGTDTQYFGPGTRLTVL.

This clonotype was seen many times. The V and J genes are TRBV19 and TRBJ2-2; 12 bases are a match to TRBD2. The CDR3 runs to 18 residues. Germline CDR1 reads LNHDA; CDR2 reads SQIVND (reference sequence). V dropped 2 bases and J dropped 1; count of bases not matched to a gene: 5. The CDR3 region is CASSIWLAGGKNTGELFF. CDR3 DNA: TGTGCCAGTAGTATATGGCTAGCGGGGGGGAAGAACACCGGGGAGCTGTTTTTT.

A remark on this clonotype: This may stem from a read error, because a much larger clone lies one nucleotide away. The chain employs TRBV12-3 or TRBV12-4 and TRBJ1-1, with 10 bases that match TRBD1. The CDR3 contains 15 residues. The CDR3 nucleotides are TGTGCCAGCAGTCCCGGGACAGGGGTATACACTGAAGCTTCCTTT. Its protein product is CASSPGTGVYTEASF.